One and the same sample provided the 24 T cell receptor beta chains below, sequenced in a study of shared clonotypes between healthy human individuals. Clones were read by immunoSEQ multiplex PCR, and TCRdb kept only the in-frame ones, dropping some. Among a few million clones listed, 90% to 95% were seen once. Sequenced sample: naive CD4+ T cells sorted from blood. The subset: CD45RA+ positively selected. The receptor source for this set is a man younger than 30 in good health.

This chain links TRBV5-8 with TRBJ2-7; D ambiguous. There are 13 residues in the CDR3. From germline, CDR1 is SGHTS and CDR2 YDEGEE. The V and J ends lost 3 bases and 0 bases respectively, with 7 bases between them. For the CDR3, the DNA is TGTGCCAGCAGCTCGAGAGTCTCCTACGAGCAGTACTTC. It encodes CASSSRVSYEQYF.

The V and J genes are TRBV6-5 and TRBJ2-5; D possibly uses TRBD1 or TRBD2 (6 bases each). The CDR3 spans 13 residues. Between the trimmed V and J ends, which lost 6 bases and 4 bases, there was a span of 12 bases. Germline CDR1 MNHEY, CDR2 SVGAGI. CDR3 sequence: CASSPQGLETQYF. In DNA, the CDR3 is TGTGCCAGCAGCCCACAGGGACTAGAGACCCAGTACTTC.

V and J are TRBV19 and TRBJ1-1; D remains unclear. V dropped 6 bases and J dropped 3 bases, with 11 bases sitting between them. This CDR3 has 13 amino acids. Germline CDR1 is LNHDA and CDR2 is SQIVND (reference sequence). The CDR3 protein is CASSPPADTEAFF. The CDR3 bases are TGTGCCAGTAGCCCTCCAGCGGACACTGAAGCTTTCTTT.

The J gene is TRBJ1-1, the V gene TRBV28; no definite D call. V gave up 6 bases and J gave up 10 bases, with 15 bases separating them. The CDR3 runs to 12 residues. Per the germline V gene, CDR1 is MDHEN and CDR2 is SYDVKM. Here the CDR3 DNA reads TGTGCCAGCAGCAGAGACACACCCCTAGCTTTCTTT. This sequence encodes CASSRDTPLAFF.

The chain combines TRBV5-1 with TRBJ2-5; 9 nucleotides line up with TRBD1. The germline CDR1 and CDR2 sequences are SGHRS and YFSETQ. Trimming took 3 bases from V and 11 from J; bases not matched to a gene: 8. The CDR3 runs to 13 residues. DNA for the CDR3: TGCGCCAGCAGCTCGGACAGGGGATTTCGGCAGTACTTC. This gives the protein CASSSDRGFRQYF.

J is TRBJ1-1 and V is TRBV2; weak D call: TRBD1 (6 bases). The CDR3 runs 16 residues. Trimming stripped 7 bases from V and 4 bases from J, with 22 bases between. CDR1 and CDR2 (germline): SNHLY, FYNNEI. The DNA for the CDR3 is TGTGCCAGCACCCGGTCAGGGGCCGTCTGGGGCACTGAAGCTTTCTTT. It yields the protein CASTRSGAVWGTEAFF.

This clone was seen once. The V call is TRBV28, the J call TRBJ1-6; no clear D gene. The ends were cut back, 0 bases at V and 7 bases at J, with 1 base in the middle. The CDR3 loop spans 12 amino acids. CDR1 is MDHEN and CDR2 is SYDVKM in the germline V gene. Written as DNA, the CDR3 is TGTGCCAGCAGTTTATGGAATTCACCCCTCCACTTT. Protein: CASSLWNSPLHF.

This clone appeared a single time. Here the CDR3 DNA reads TGCGCCAGCAGCAACGGACAGGGAGAGGAAAAACTGTTTTTT. It translates to CASSNGQGEEKLFF. V is TRBV5-1 and J is TRBJ1-4; TRBD1 aligns across 8 bases. This CDR3 has 14 residues. Germline CDR1 SGHRS, CDR2 YFSETQ. The V and J ends lost 4 bases and 8 bases, in that order; junction bases with no gene match: 7.

This clone has just one count. The chain employs TRBV28 and TRBJ1-1, with a possible D match to TRBD1 (5 bases). Trimming stripped 8 bases from V and 10 bases from J, with 17 bases between. The CDR3 loop spans 12 amino acids. CDR1 and CDR2 (germline): MDHEN, SYDVKM. As DNA, the CDR3 is TGTGCCAGCGGCCGACTCCGGGGCTTAGCTTTCTTT. Encoded protein: CASGRLRGLAFF.

V is TRBV5-1 and J is TRBJ1-3; D is unresolved. V lost 2 bases and J lost 0, with 12 bases in between. The CDR3 runs 16 residues. Germline CDR1 reads SGHRS; CDR2 reads YFSETQ. This CDR3 reads CASSFGHGSSGNTIYF. Written as DNA, the CDR3 is TGCGCCAGCAGCTTTGGTCACGGGAGCTCTGGAAACACCATATATTTT.

J is TRBJ2-1 and V is TRBV30, with 13 positions matching TRBD2. From germline, CDR1 is GTSNPN and CDR2 SVGIG (reference sequence). V lost 0 bases and J lost 9; bases outside the gene matches: 5. The CDR3 loop spans 15 amino acids. CDR3 in amino acids: CAWSVTSGGAGEQFF. Here the CDR3 DNA reads TGTGCCTGGAGTGTAACTAGCGGGGGGGCAGGTGAGCAGTTCTTC.

V gene TRBV5-4 combines with J gene TRBJ1-2; 12 nucleotides agree with TRBD1. The germline V gene encodes CDR1 SGHNT and CDR2 YYREEE (reference sequence). V lost 3 bases to trimming and J lost 6 bases; unmatched junction nucleotides: 3. The CDR3 length is 14 residues. CDR3 in amino acids: CASSWDRGRDGYTF. CDR3 coding DNA: TGTGCCAGCAGCTGGGACAGGGGGCGGGATGGCTACACCTTC.

This clone was observed once. J is TRBJ2-3 and V is TRBV10-3; tentatively, D is TRBD1 (6 bases). This CDR3 has 12 amino acids. V was cut by 5 bases and J by 12 bases, with 15 bases left in between. Per the germline V gene, CDR1 is ENHRY and CDR2 is SYGVKD. Here the CDR3 DNA reads TGTGCCATCAGTTTAGGGCAGGGGCTACAGTATTTT. Its translation: CAISLGQGLQYF.

This rearrangement joins TRBV9 to TRBJ2-5; 13 bases fit TRBD2. V lost 0 bases and J lost 3; bases outside the gene matches: 2. The length of the CDR3 is 16 residues. Germline CDR1 is SGDLS and CDR2 is YYNGEE. This chain's CDR3 is CASSVEGLAGEETQYF. In DNA, the CDR3 is TGTGCCAGCAGCGTAGAAGGACTAGCGGGAGAAGAGACCCAGTACTTC.

V is TRBV29-1 and J is TRBJ2-1, with D perhaps TRBD1 (6 bases). The germline V gene has CDR1 SQVTM and CDR2 ANQGSEA. Trimming removed 6 bases from V and 5 bases from J, with 17 bases in between. The CDR3 runs to 14 residues. The CDR3 bases are TGCAGCGTCGACAGGAGCCCTTTGAACAATGAGCAGTTCTTC. Protein sequence: CSVDRSPLNNEQFF.

This rearrangement joins TRBV11-3 to TRBJ2-3; 10 bases fit TRBD2. Germline V CDR1 and CDR2: SGHNT, YENEEA. Trimming took 3 bases from V and 4 from J; bases not matched to a gene: 13. The CDR3 spans 18 residues. Here the CDR3 DNA reads TGTGCCAGCAGCTTCCGAAGCGGGAGGGCCGGTTCCCCAGATACGCAGTATTTT. Protein sequence: CASSFRSGRAGSPDTQYF. Complete variable domain (other parts from reference TRBV11-3 and TRBJ2-3): EAGVVQSPRYKIIEKKQPVAFWCNPISGHNTLYWYLQNLGQGPELLIRYENEEAVDDSQLPKDRFSAERLKGVDSTLKIQPAELGDSAVYLCASSFRSGRAGSPDTQYFGPGTRLTVL.

V gene TRBV5-1 combines with J gene TRBJ2-7; TRBD2 matches at 7 bases. Germline V gene data show CDR1 as SGHRS and CDR2 as YFSETQ. After removal of 0 bases from V and 5 bases from J, the junction contained 11 bases not matched to a gene. The CDR3 spans 16 residues. DNA of the CDR3: TGCGCCAGCAGCTTGGTGTTGACGGGGGGAATCAACGAGCAGTACTTC. Protein: CASSLVLTGGINEQYF.

The chain links TRBV2 to TRBJ2-7; D not resolved. V was trimmed by 6 bases and J by 2 bases, leaving 14 bases between them. The CDR3 runs to 14 residues. Looked up from germline, CDR1 is SNHLY and CDR2 is FYNNEI. CDR3 DNA: TGTGCCAGCAGCCTGCGTATATTCCCCTACGAGCAGTACTTC. Its protein product is CASSLRIFPYEQYF.

The chain is built from TRBV5-4 and TRBJ1-3; a possible D gene is TRBD1 (5 bases). V gave up 4 bases and J gave up 0 bases, with 14 bases separating them. The CDR3 extends over 16 amino acids. CDR1 is SGHNT, CDR2 YYREEE, per germline (reference sequence). CDR3 protein: CASSLKTGASGNTIYF. The CDR3 DNA sequence: TGTGCCAGCAGCCTTAAAACAGGAGCCTCTGGAAACACCATATATTTT.

V and J are TRBV10-2 and TRBJ2-1; the match to TRBD2 covers 11 bases. Germline CDR1 WSHSY, CDR2 SAAADI. The CDR3 is made up of 14 amino acids. The V gene end was trimmed by 4 bases and the J gene end by 5 bases; junction bases not matched to a gene: 1. Written as DNA, the CDR3 is TGCGCCAGCAGTGTTAGCGGGAGGGACAATGAGCAGTTCTTC. It codes for CASSVSGRDNEQFF.

In its sample, this clone was seen once. The chain combines TRBV7-2 with TRBJ2-1, with D tentatively TRBD2 (5 bases). Germline CDR1 and CDR2: SGHTA and FQGNSA. Trimming stripped 1 base from V and 7 bases from J, with 17 bases between. CDR3 length: 16 amino acids. CDR3 nucleotide sequence: TGTGCCAGCAGCTTAGTTCTGCTAGCCCCCGGGAATGAGCAGTTCTTC. Amino acid sequence: CASSLVLLAPGNEQFF.

V and J are TRBV10-1 and TRBJ2-5; 15 positions match TRBD2. V lost 6 bases, J lost 4 bases, and 3 bases stayed unmatched. This CDR3 has 15 amino acids. The germline CDR1 and CDR2 sequences are WNHNN and SYGVQD (reference sequence). CDR3 region: CASSMGLAGGETQYF. The CDR3 DNA sequence: TGCGCCAGCAGCATGGGACTAGCGGGAGGAGAGACCCAGTACTTC.

This chain uses TRBV25-1 with TRBJ1-6; 7 bases fit TRBD1. The CDR3 is 15 amino acids. V shed 6 bases, J shed 6 bases, and the junction held 8 bases outside the gene matches. Germline assignment: CDR1 MGHDK and CDR2 SYGVNS. The CDR3 DNA follows: TGTGCCAGCAGGAGGGTGGGGGACAGTAATTCACCCCTCCACTTT. Translation: CASRRVGDSNSPLHF.

The V and J genes are TRBV11-3 and TRBJ2-5, with 9 positions matching TRBD2. The CDR3 spans 13 residues. V was pared by 5 bases and J by 4 bases, with 2 bases of the junction left unmatched. Germline V gene data show CDR1 as SGHNT and CDR2 as YENEEA. The CDR3 bases are TGTGCCAGCAGCCTGACTAGCGGAGAGACCCAGTACTTC. Translation: CASSLTSGETQYF.